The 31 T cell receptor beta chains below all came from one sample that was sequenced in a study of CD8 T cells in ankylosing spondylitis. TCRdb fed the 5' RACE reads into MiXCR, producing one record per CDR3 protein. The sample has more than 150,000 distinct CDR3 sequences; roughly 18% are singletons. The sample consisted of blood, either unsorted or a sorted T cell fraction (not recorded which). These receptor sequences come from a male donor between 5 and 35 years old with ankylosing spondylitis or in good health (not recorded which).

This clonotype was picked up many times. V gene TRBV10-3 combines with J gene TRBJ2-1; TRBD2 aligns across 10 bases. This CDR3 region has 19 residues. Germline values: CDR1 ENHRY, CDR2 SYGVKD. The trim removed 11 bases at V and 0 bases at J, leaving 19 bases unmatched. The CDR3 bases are TGTGCCTTATCACAGGGACAGCCGGGACTAGCGAGCTCCTACAATGAGCAGTTCTTC. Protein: CALSQGQPGLASSYNEQFF.

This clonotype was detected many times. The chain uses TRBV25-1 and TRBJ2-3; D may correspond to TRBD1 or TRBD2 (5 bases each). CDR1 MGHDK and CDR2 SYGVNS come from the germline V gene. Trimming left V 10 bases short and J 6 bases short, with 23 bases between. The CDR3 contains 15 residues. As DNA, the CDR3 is TGTGCCACCCATCGGCCGGGGCTAGCAGGCGATACGCAGTATTTT. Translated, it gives CATHRPGLAGDTQYF.

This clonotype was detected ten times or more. CDR3: CATMRDISLGAQHF. CDR3 nucleotides: TGTGCCACCATGAGAGATATTAGTCTGGGAGCCCAGCATTTT. The genes are TRBV12-3 or TRBV12-4 and TRBJ1-5; D gene ambiguous. Trimming shortened V by 10 bases and J by 11 bases, and 24 bases separated the two germline ends. The CDR3 length is 14 residues.

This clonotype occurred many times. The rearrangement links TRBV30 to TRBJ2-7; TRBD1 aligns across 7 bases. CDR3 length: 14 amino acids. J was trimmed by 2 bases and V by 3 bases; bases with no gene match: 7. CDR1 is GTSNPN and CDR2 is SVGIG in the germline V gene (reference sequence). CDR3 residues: CAWRGKGATYEQYF. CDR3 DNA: TGTGCCTGGAGGGGTAAGGGGGCGACCTACGAGCAGTACTTC.

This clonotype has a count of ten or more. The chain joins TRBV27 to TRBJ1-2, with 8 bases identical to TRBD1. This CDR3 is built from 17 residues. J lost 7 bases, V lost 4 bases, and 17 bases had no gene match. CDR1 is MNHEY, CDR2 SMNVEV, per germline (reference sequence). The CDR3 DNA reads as TGTGCCAGCAGTTCTTTGGAGGCAGGGGGCGCTTTGGGTGGCTACACCTTC. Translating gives CASSSLEAGGALGGYTF.

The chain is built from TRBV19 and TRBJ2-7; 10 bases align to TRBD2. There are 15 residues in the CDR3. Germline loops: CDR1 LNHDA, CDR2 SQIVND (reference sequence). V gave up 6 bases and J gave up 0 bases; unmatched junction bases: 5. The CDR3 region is CASSITSGTSYEQYF. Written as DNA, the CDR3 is TGTGCCAGTAGCATTACTAGCGGGACCTCCTACGAGCAGTACTTC. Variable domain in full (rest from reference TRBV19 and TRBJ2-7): DGGITQSPKYLFRKEGQNVTLSCEQNLNHDAMYWYRQDPGQGLRLIYYSQIVNDFQKGDIAEGYSVSREKKESFPLTVTSAQKNPTAFYLCASSITSGTSYEQYFGPGTRLTVT.

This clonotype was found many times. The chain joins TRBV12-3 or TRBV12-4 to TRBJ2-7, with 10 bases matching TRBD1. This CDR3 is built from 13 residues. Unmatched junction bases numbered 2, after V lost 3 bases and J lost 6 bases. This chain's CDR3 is CASSFGTGVEQYF. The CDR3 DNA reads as TGTGCCAGCAGTTTCGGGACAGGGGTCGAGCAGTACTTC.

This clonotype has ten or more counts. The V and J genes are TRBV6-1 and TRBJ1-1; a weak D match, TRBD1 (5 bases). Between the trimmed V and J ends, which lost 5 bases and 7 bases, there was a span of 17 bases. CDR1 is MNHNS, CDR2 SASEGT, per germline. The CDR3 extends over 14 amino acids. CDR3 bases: TGTGCCAGCAGTACCGGGGGGGTTGGATATGAAGCTTTCTTT. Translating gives CASSTGGVGYEAFF.

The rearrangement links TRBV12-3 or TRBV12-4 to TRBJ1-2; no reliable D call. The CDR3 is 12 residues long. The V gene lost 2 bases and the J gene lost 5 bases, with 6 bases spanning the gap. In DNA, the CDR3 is TGTGCCAGCAGTTTATATCAGTATGGCTACACCTTC. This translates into CASSLYQYGYTF.

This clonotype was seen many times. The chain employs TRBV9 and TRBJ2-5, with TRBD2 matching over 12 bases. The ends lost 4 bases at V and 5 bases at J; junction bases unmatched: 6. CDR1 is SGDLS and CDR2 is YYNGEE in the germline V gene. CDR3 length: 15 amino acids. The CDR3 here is CASSFGLAGSETQYF. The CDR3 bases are TGTGCCAGCAGCTTTGGACTAGCGGGATCGGAGACCCAGTACTTC.

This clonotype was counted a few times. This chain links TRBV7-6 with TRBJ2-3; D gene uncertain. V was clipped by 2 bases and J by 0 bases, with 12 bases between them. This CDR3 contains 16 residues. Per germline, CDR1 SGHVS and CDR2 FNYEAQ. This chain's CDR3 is CASSLTGGISTDTQYF. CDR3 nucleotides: TGTGCCAGCAGCTTAACGGGTGGGATTAGCACAGATACGCAGTATTTT.

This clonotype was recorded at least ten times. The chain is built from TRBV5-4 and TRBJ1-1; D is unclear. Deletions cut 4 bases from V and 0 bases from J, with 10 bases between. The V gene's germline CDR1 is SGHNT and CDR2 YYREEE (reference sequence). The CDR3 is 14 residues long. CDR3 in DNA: TGTGCCAGCAGCACGGTTGACCTGAACACTGAAGCTTTCTTT. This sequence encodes CASSTVDLNTEAFF.

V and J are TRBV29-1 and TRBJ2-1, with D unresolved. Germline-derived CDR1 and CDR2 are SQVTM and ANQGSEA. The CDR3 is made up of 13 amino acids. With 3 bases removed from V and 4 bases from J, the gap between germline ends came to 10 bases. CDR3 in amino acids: CSVDSTGYNEQFF. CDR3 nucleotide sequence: TGCAGCGTTGATTCAACTGGTTACAATGAGCAGTTCTTC.

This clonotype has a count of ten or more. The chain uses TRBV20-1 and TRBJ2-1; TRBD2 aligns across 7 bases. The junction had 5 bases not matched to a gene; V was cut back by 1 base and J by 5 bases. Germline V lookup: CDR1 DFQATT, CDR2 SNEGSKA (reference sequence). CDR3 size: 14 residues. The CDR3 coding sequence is TGCAGTGCTAGAGGCTTGGGACTAAACAATGAGCAGTTCTTC. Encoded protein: CSARGLGLNNEQFF.

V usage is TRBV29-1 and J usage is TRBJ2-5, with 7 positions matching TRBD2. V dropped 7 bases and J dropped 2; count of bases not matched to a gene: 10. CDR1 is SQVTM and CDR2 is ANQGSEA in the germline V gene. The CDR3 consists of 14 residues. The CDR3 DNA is TGCAGCGGGTCTACAACTAGCGAGCAAGAGACCCAGTACTTC. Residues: CSGSTTSEQETQYF.

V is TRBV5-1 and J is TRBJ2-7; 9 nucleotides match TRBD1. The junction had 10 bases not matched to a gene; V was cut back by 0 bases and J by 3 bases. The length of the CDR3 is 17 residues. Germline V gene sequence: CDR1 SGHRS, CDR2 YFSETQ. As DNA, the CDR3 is TGCGCCAGCAGCTTGGCCCAAGGGACAGGGAGGATCTACGAGCAGTACTTC. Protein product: CASSLAQGTGRIYEQYF.

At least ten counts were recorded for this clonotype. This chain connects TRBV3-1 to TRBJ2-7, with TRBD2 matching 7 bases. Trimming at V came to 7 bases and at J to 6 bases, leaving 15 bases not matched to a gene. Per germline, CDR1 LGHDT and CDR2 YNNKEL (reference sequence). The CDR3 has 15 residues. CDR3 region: CASTQVREGLSEQYV. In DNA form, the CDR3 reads TGTGCCAGCACTCAAGTGAGGGAGGGCCTATCCGAGCAGTACGTC.

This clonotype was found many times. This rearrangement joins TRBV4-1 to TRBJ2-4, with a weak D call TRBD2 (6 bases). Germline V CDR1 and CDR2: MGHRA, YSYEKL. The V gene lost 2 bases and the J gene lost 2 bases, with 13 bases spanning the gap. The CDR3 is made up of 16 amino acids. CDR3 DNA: TGCGCCAGCAGCCAACTACTAGCCGGGACCAAAAACATTCAGTACTTC. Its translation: CASSQLLAGTKNIQYF.

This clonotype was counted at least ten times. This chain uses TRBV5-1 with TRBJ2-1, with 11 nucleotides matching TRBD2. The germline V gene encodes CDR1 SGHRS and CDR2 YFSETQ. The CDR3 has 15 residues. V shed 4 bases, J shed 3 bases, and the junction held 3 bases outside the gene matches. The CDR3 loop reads CASSPTSGVYNEQFF. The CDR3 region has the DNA TGCGCCAGCAGCCCGACTAGCGGGGTCTACAATGAGCAGTTCTTC. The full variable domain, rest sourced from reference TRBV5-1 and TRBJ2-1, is KAGVTQTPRYLIKTRGQQVTLSCSPISGHRSVSWYQQTPGQGLQFLFEYFSETQRNKGNFPGRFSGRQFSNSRSEMNVSTLELGDSALYLCASSPTSGVYNEQFFGPGTRLTVL.

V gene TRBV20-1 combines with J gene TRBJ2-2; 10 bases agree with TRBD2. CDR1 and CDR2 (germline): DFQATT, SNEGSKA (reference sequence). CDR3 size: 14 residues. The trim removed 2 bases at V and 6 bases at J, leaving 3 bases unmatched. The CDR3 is CSARSGRASGELFF. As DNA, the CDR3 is TGCAGTGCTAGAAGCGGGAGGGCCTCCGGGGAGCTGTTTTTT.

CDR3 nucleotide sequence: TGCGCCAGCAGCTTGCGTACCGAGAGGGACACTGAAGCTTTCTTT. This encodes CASSLRTERDTEAFF. The chain combines TRBV5-1 with TRBJ1-1; no clear D gene. This CDR3 region has 15 residues. Trimming removed 1 base at V and 3 bases at J, with 13 bases between. Germline lookup yields CDR1 SGHRS and CDR2 YFSETQ.

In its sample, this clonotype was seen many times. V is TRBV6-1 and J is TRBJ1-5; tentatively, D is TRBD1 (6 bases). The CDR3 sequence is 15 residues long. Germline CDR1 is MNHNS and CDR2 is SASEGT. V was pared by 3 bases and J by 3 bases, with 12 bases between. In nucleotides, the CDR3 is TGTGCCAGCAGTGAGGGGGCAGGGGACAATCAGCCCCAGCATTTT. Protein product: CASSEGAGDNQPQHF.

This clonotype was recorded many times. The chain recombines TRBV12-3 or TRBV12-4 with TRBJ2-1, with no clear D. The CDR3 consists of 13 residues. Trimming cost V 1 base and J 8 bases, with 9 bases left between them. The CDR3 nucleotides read TGTGCCAGCAGTTTAGGAATGACGGATGAGCAGTTCTTC. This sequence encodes CASSLGMTDEQFF.

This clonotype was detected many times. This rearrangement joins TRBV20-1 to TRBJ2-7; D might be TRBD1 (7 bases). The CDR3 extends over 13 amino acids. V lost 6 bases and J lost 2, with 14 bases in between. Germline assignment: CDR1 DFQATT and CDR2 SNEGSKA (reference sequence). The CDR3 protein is CSALGGQTYEQYF. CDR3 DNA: TGCAGTGCCCTGGGGGGACAGACCTACGAGCAGTACTTC.

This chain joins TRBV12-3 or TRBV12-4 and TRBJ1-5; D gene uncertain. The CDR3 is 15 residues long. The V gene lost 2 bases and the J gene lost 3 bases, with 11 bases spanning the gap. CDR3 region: CASSLKGSYNQPQHF. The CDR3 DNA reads TGTGCCAGCAGTTTAAAGGGCAGTTACAATCAGCCCCAGCATTTT.

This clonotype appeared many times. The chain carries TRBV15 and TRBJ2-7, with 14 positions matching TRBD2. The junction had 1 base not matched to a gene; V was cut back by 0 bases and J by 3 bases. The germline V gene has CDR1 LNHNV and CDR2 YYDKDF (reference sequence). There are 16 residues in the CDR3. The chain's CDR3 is CATSREGTSGSYEQYV. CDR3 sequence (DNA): TGTGCCACCAGCAGAGAGGGGACTAGCGGGAGCTACGAGCAGTACGTC.

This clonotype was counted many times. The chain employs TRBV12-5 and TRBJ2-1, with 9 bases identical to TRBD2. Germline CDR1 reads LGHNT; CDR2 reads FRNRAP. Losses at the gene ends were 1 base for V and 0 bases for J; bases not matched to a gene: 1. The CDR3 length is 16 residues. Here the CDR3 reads CASGLGGGVSYNEQFF. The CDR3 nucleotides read TGTGCTAGTGGTTTGGGCGGGGGGGTCTCCTACAATGAGCAGTTCTTC. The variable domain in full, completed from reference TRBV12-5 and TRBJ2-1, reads DARVTQTPRHKVTEMGQEVTMRCQPILGHNTVFWYRQTMMQGLELLAYFRNRAPLDDSGMPKDRFSAEMPDATLATLKIQPSEPRDSAVYFCASGLGGGVSYNEQFFGPGTRLTVL.

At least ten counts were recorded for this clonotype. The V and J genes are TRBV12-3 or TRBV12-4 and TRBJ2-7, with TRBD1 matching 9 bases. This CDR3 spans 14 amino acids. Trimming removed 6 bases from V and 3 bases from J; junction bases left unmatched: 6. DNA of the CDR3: TGTGCCAGCAGCCCGACAGGGGGGGACTACGAGCAGTACTTC. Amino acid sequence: CASSPTGGDYEQYF.

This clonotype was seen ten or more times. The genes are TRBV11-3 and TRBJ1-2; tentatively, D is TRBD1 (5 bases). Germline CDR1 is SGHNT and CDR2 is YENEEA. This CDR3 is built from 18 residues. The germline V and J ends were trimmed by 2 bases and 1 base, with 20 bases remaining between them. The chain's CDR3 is CASSLKGASARSNYGYTF. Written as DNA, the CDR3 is TGTGCCAGCAGCTTAAAAGGGGCCTCGGCACGTAGTAACTATGGCTACACCTTC.

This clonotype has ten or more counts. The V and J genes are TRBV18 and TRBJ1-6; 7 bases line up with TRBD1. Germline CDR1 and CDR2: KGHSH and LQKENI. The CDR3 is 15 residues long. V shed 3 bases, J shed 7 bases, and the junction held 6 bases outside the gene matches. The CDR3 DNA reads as TGTGCCAGCTCACCTAAGGGGGCCTCGAATTCACCCCTCCACTTT. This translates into CASSPKGASNSPLHF.

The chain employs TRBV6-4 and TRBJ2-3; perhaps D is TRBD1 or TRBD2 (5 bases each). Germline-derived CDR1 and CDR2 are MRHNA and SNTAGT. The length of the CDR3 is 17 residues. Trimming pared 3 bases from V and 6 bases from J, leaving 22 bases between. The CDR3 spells CASSEGGLGQGADTQYF. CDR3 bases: TGTGCCAGCAGTGAAGGAGGACTCGGGCAAGGGGCGGATACGCAGTATTTT.